These 20 T cell receptor beta chains came from one sample sequenced in a study of blood T cell repertoires in COVID-19. Sequencing was performed with immunoSEQ multiplex PCR; in TCRdb, only in-frame clones are kept and a portion is missing. The table records 200,000 to 300,000 clones, about 89% of them present only once. Source material: peripheral blood. These receptors were obtained from a woman in her 50s with acute or convalescent COVID-19.

This clone came up a few times. This chain connects TRBV7-9 to TRBJ1-5; 7 bases agree with TRBD1. The CDR3 extends over 15 amino acids. The germline gives CDR1 SEHNR, CDR2 FQNEAQ (reference sequence). V gave up 1 base and J gave up 4 bases; unmatched junction bases: 4. CDR3 loop: CASSLDRGDNQPQHF. As DNA, the CDR3 is TGTGCCAGCAGCTTAGACAGGGGCGATAATCAGCCCCAGCATTTT.

This clone came up a few times. The chain links TRBV5-6 to TRBJ1-5; maybe TRBD1 (5 bases). CDR3 length: 15 residues. V lost 4 bases to trimming and J lost 4 bases, with 15 bases between them. Germline loops: CDR1 SGHDT, CDR2 YYEEEE. The CDR3 DNA is TGTGCCAGCAGCGCACTGACTCAGGGAAATCAGCCCCAGCATTTT. As protein: CASSALTQGNQPQHF.

The chain couples TRBV11-2 to TRBJ1-5; TRBD1 matches at 7 bases. CDR1 is SGHAT and CDR2 is FQNNGV in the germline V gene. V shed 3 bases, J shed 5 bases, and the junction held 1 base outside the gene matches. The CDR3 extends over 13 amino acids. The CDR3 here is CASSFTGDQPQHF. The CDR3 nucleotides are TGTGCCAGCAGCTTTACAGGGGATCAGCCCCAGCATTTT.

The chain carries TRBV28 and TRBJ1-5; D is undetermined. Trimming removed 3 bases from V and 9 bases from J, with 9 bases in between. The CDR3 extends over 12 amino acids. Germline assignment: CDR1 MDHEN and CDR2 SYDVKM. CDR3 sequence: CASSFEPTPQHF. The DNA for the CDR3 is TGTGCCAGCAGTTTCGAGCCTACGCCCCAGCATTTT.

This rearrangement joins TRBV10-3 to TRBJ1-4, with 7 nucleotides matching TRBD1. V dropped 6 bases and J dropped 8; count of bases not matched to a gene: 6. Germline-derived CDR1 and CDR2 are ENHRY and SYGVKD. There are 13 residues in the CDR3. The CDR3 DNA reads as TGTGCCATCAGGCAGGGGGTGCGGGAAAAACTGTTTTTT. Its protein product is CAIRQGVREKLFF.

The gene calls are TRBV7-2 and TRBJ2-7; 10 bases match TRBD2. V lost 5 bases and J lost 3; bases outside the gene matches: 10. CDR3 length equals 16 residues. Germline V gene data show CDR1 as SGHTA and CDR2 as FQGNSA. The CDR3 nucleotides read TGTGCCAGCAGCCTTACGTCTAGCGGGAGTTACTACGAGCAGTACTTC. Amino acid sequence: CASSLTSSGSYYEQYF.

The chain combines TRBV30 with TRBJ2-2, with a possible D match to TRBD2 (5 bases). V was pared by 0 bases and J by 6 bases, with 8 bases between. CDR3 length equals 13 residues. Looked up from germline, CDR1 is GTSNPN and CDR2 is SVGIG (reference sequence). CDR3 region: CAWSVLGPGELFF. CDR3 coding DNA: TGTGCCTGGAGTGTACTAGGCCCCGGGGAGCTGTTTTTT.

The chain is built from TRBV28 and TRBJ2-7; 7 bases map to TRBD2. Looked up from germline, CDR1 is MDHEN and CDR2 is SYDVKM. The CDR3 extends over 17 amino acids. The V segment lost 3 bases and the J segment 1 base; nucleotides outside the gene matches: 12. The CDR3 DNA reads as TGTGCCAGCAGTTTGGCTGACTTGGTTAGCGGGTCCTACGAGCAGTACTTC. It specifies CASSLADLVSGSYEQYF.

The CDR3 sequence: CASSFGGTNTGELFF. For the CDR3, the DNA is TGTGCCAGCAGCTTCGGCGGGACCAACACCGGGGAGCTGTTTTTT. The rearrangement uses TRBV7-3 and TRBJ2-2; D might be TRBD2 (6 bases). The ends were cut back, 3 bases at V and 2 bases at J, with 10 bases in the middle. The length of the CDR3 is 15 residues. Germline values: CDR1 SGHTA, CDR2 FQGTGA.

The V call is TRBV28, the J call TRBJ2-3; 9 bases are a match to TRBD2. V lost 5 bases and J lost 4; bases outside the gene matches: 4. Germline CDR1 reads MDHEN; CDR2 reads SYDVKM. This CDR3 has 14 residues. CDR3 nucleotide sequence: TGTGCCAGCAGTCTAGCGGGGCGAGCAGATACGCAGTATTTT. Encoded protein: CASSLAGRADTQYF.

The rearrangement uses TRBV5-1 and TRBJ2-3; maybe TRBD2 (5 bases). Per the germline V gene, CDR1 is SGHRS and CDR2 is YFSETQ. CDR3 length: 15 residues. The V gene lost 0 bases and the J gene lost 3 bases, with 11 bases spanning the gap. The CDR3 here is CASSLDPGLTDTQYF. The CDR3 region has the DNA TGCGCCAGCAGCTTGGATCCCGGACTTACAGATACGCAGTATTTT.

The gene calls are TRBV28 and TRBJ1-5, with 7 bases that match TRBD1. The CDR3 spans 13 residues. The germline V gene encodes CDR1 MDHEN and CDR2 SYDVKM. The J segment lost 7 bases and the V segment lost 5 bases, leaving 5 bases of the junction unmatched. The CDR3: CASSQTGIQPQHF. The CDR3 DNA sequence: TGTGCCAGCAGTCAGACAGGGATACAGCCCCAGCATTTT. The full variable domain, completed using reference TRBV28 and TRBJ1-5, is DVKVTQSSRYLVKRTGEKVFLECVQDMDHENMFWYRQDPGLGLRLIYFSYDVKMKEKGDIPEGYSVSREKKERFSLILESASTNQTSMYLCASSQTGIQPQHFGDGTRLSIL.

The chain links TRBV7-3 to TRBJ2-7; possible D gene TRBD2, 7 bases. CDR1 is SGHTA and CDR2 is FQGTGA in the germline V gene. The length of the CDR3 is 15 residues. V was trimmed by 2 bases and J by 7 bases, leaving 18 bases between them. DNA for the CDR3: TGTGCCAGCAGCTTAGGGGGAGGGGGTTCTGAGGAGCAGTACTTC. Amino acid sequence: CASSLGGGGSEEQYF.

The chain combines TRBV28 with TRBJ2-7, with D perhaps TRBD1 (5 bases). CDR1 and CDR2 (germline): MDHEN, SYDVKM. This CDR3 spans 15 amino acids. Between the trimmed V and J ends, which lost 6 bases and 6 bases, there was a span of 21 bases. The DNA of the CDR3 is TGTGCCAGCAGACCAAGACAGTGGACCTCTAGCGAGCAGTACTTC. Translated, it gives CASRPRQWTSSEQYF.

This chain joins TRBV27 and TRBJ1-5; TRBD1 might be the D (5 bases). Germline V gene data show CDR1 as MNHEY and CDR2 as SMNVEV (reference sequence). CDR3 size: 15 residues. The V end lost 3 bases, the J end lost 4 bases, and 13 bases lay between the germline ends. The CDR3 nucleotides are TGTGCCAGCAGTTTTAGCGGGGGATCAAATCAGCCCCAGCATTTT. It is translated as CASSFSGGSNQPQHF.

This clone was counted a single time. The J gene is TRBJ1-2, the V gene TRBV19, with 9 positions matching TRBD1. The length of the CDR3 is 14 residues. Per germline, CDR1 LNHDA and CDR2 SQIVND (reference sequence). The junction had 8 bases not matched to a gene; V was cut back by 6 bases and J by 6 bases. The CDR3 DNA is TGTGCCAGTAGCCGGGACAGGGTGAAAGATGGCTACACCTTC. As protein: CASSRDRVKDGYTF.

This chain connects TRBV19 to TRBJ2-1; maybe TRBD2 (6 bases). Looked up from germline, CDR1 is LNHDA and CDR2 is SQIVND (reference sequence). The CDR3 contains 14 residues. V was clipped by 2 bases and J by 5 bases, with 10 bases between them. The CDR3 DNA is TGTGCCAGTAGTATAAGGGGCGGGAACAATGAGCAGTTCTTC. Residues: CASSIRGGNNEQFF.

The chain carries TRBV5-6 and TRBJ2-5; TRBD2 matches at 11 bases. Germline-derived CDR1 and CDR2 are SGHDT and YYEEEE. The ends lost 3 bases at V and 7 bases at J; junction bases unmatched: 2. CDR3 size: 13 residues. The CDR3 nucleotides are TGTGCCAGCAGCTGGGGGACTAGCGGGACCCAGTACTTC. It translates to CASSWGTSGTQYF.

V gene TRBV10-2 combines with J gene TRBJ1-2; D not resolved. Between the trimmed V and J ends, which lost 4 bases and 2 bases, there was a span of 5 bases. From germline, CDR1 is WSHSY and CDR2 SAAADI. The CDR3 totals 12 residues. The CDR3 sequence is CASSATNYGYTF. The CDR3 DNA is TGCGCCAGCAGTGCCACAAACTATGGCTACACCTTC.

The chain's CDR3 is CAISSSGTGKDNEQFF. The DNA for the CDR3 is TGTGCCATCAGTTCCTCCGGGACAGGTAAAGACAATGAGCAGTTCTTC. The V and J genes are TRBV10-3 and TRBJ2-1; TRBD1 aligns across 8 bases. The J segment lost 5 bases and the V segment lost 5 bases, leaving 11 bases of the junction unmatched. Germline V CDR1 and CDR2: ENHRY, SYGVKD. The CDR3 has 16 residues.